A single T cell receptor beta chain is shown here with its context. The CDR3 is made up of 15 amino acids. Trimming left V 4 bases short and J 4 bases short, with 13 bases between. Germline CDR1 LNHDA, CDR2 SQIVND (reference sequence). As processed by the authors: Estimated nucleated cell counts came from reference gene primer amplification. Profiled with immunoSEQ multiplex PCR; TCRdb holds only in-frame clones, not every one. The DNA gave D and trimming, while V, J and clone size come from that table. The data hold some 310,000 clones, with roughly 91% observed a single time. These data come from a study of blood T cell repertoires in COVID-19. Study-wide context: Sources were T cells, B-cell-depleted T cells, or PBMCs; the material itself was cDNA or gDNA.

The origin of this receptor is a man aged 45-60 years with active or convalescent COVID-19. Sample: peripheral blood. The chain links TRBV19 to TRBJ1-4; perhaps TRBD1 as D (6 bases). This CDR3 is CASSTGQPNNEKLFF. CDR3 bases: TGTGCCAGTAGTACCGGACAGCCAAATAATGAAAAACTGTTTTTT.